The entry that follows covers one T cell receptor beta chain sequence. This record belongs to a study of blood T cell repertoires in COVID-19. About the study: Whether acute or convalescent, the COVID-19 samples came from the United States, Italy and Spain.

In the original processing: The assay estimated nucleated cells by amplifying reference gene primers. Here immunoSEQ multiplex PCR was the method, and the copy in TCRdb shows in-frame clones only, minus some. That table supplies the V and J calls and clone size; D and trimming were determined from the DNA. The data hold 70,000 to 95,000 clones, with 90% to 95% observed a single time. This CDR3 has 17 residues. Trimming removed 0 bases from V and 8 bases from J; junction bases left unmatched: 7. CDR1 MNHEY and CDR2 SVGEGT come from the germline V gene. Sequencing was performed on peripheral blood. The chain joins TRBV6-2 or TRBV6-3 to TRBJ1-6; 10 bases map to TRBD1. This clonotype originated in a human donor with active COVID-19. The donor label of this sample is uncertain. For the CDR3, the DNA is TGTGCCAGCAGTTACTCGTATATAGGGACAGGGGATTCACCCCTCCACTTT. Translated, it gives CASSYSYIGTGDSPLHF.